Shown below are 4 T cell receptor beta chains from a single sample sequenced in a study of blood T cell repertoires in COVID-19. TCRdb's table, derived via immunoSEQ multiplex PCR, lists solely in-frame clones and lacks some. The table includes 180,000 or so clones, 80% to 90% detected once. The sequencing sample was made of peripheral blood. These receptors came from a woman aged 70 to 79 with COVID-19, enrolled during active disease.

The genes are TRBV28 and TRBJ1-2, with D unclear. The V gene lost 5 bases and the J gene lost 7 bases, with 23 bases spanning the gap. The CDR3 spans 16 residues. Germline assignment: CDR1 MDHEN and CDR2 SYDVKM. CDR3 protein: CASSDEVTLTAGGYTF. The CDR3, as DNA: TGTGCCAGCAGTGACGAGGTTACCCTTACCGCGGGTGGCTACACCTTC.

The rearrangement links TRBV6-5 to TRBJ1-1, with D possibly being TRBD1 (5 bases). The CDR3 runs 14 residues. Germline CDR1 is MNHEY and CDR2 is SVGAGI. V lost 11 bases and J 5 bases, leaving 21 bases between the germline ends. The DNA of the CDR3 is TGTGCCGGCTCGGTCGAGGGGAGGTTAACTGAAGCTTTCTTT. This codes for CAGSVEGRLTEAFF.

A note on this clone: Other DNA variants within this sample encode the same CDR3. The chain uses TRBV18 and TRBJ1-3; no reliable D call. Germline CDR1 and CDR2: KGHSH and LQKENI. CDR3 length: 13 amino acids. The V end was cut by 6 bases, the J end by 0 bases, with 6 bases between. CDR3 sequence reads: CASSGSSGNTIYF. DNA for the CDR3: TGTGCCAGCTCCGGGTCCTCTGGAAACACCATATATTTT. The full variable domain, in which reference TRBV18 and TRBJ1-3 provide the parts outside the CDR3, is NAGVMQNPRHLVRRRGQEARLRCSPMKGHSHVYWYRQLPEEGLKFMVYLQKENIIDESGMPKERFSAEFPKEGPSILRIQQVVRGDSAAYFCASSGSSGNTIYFGEGSWLTVV.

The chain couples TRBV30 to TRBJ1-1, with D perhaps TRBD1 (6 bases). The CDR3 extends over 15 amino acids. Germline values: CDR1 GTSNPN, CDR2 SVGIG (reference sequence). Trimming took off 1 base at V and 5 bases at J, with 17 bases between the two ends. CDR3 region: CAWSAEGVVGTEAFF. CDR3 nucleotides: TGTGCCTGGAGTGCCGAGGGGGTAGTTGGAACTGAAGCTTTCTTT.